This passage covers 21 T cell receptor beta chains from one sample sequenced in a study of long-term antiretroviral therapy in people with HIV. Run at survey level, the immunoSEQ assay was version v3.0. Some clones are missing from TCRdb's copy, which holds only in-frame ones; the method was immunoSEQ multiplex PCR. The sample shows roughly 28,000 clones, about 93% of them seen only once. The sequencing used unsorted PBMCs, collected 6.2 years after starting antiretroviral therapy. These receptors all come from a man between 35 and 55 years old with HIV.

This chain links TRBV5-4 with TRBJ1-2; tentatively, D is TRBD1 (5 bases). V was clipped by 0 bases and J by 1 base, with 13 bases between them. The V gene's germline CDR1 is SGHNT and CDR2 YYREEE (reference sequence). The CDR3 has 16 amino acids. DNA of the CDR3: TGTGCCAGCAGCTTGGAGGGGCGGAGTAGTAACTATGGCTACACCTTC. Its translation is CASSLEGRSSNYGYTF.

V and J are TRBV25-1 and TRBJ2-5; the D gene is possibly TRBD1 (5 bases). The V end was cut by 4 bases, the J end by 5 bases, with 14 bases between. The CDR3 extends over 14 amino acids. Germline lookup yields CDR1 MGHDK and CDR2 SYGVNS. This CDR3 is CASSAYRLGETQYF. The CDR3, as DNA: TGTGCCAGCAGTGCATACAGGTTAGGGGAGACCCAGTACTTC. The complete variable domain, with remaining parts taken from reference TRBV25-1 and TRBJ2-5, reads EADIYQTPRYLVIGTGKKITLECSQTMGHDKMYWYQQDPGMELHLIHYSYGVNSTEKGDLSSESTVSRIRTEHFPLTLESARPSHTSQYLCASSAYRLGETQYFGPGTRLLVL.

For the CDR3, the DNA is TGTGCCAGCAGCTTGGGCAACACCGGGGAGCTGTTTTTT. Its protein product is CASSLGNTGELFF. This chain joins TRBV5-6 and TRBJ2-2, with unresolved D. This CDR3 is built from 13 residues. Trimming removed 0 bases from V and 2 bases from J, with 2 bases in between. Germline V gene sequence: CDR1 SGHDT, CDR2 YYEEEE.

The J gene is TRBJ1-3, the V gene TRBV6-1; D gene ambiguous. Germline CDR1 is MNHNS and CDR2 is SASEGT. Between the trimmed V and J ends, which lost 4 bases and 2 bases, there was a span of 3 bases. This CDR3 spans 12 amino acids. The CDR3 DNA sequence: TGTGCCAGCAGTGTAGCTGGAAACACCATATATTTT. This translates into CASSVAGNTIYF.

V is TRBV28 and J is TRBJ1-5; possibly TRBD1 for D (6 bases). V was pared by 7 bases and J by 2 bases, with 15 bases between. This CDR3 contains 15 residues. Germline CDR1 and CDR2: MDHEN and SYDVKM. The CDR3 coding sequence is TGTGCCAGCACTTGGGGGGCGGAGGGCAATCAGCCCCAGCATTTT. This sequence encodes CASTWGAEGNQPQHF.

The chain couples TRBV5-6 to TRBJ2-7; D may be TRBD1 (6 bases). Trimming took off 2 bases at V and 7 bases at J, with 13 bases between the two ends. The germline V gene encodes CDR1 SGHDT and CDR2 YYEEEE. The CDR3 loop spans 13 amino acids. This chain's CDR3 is CASSFQGRGEQYF. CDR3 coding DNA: TGTGCCAGCAGCTTTCAGGGGCGAGGAGAGCAGTACTTC. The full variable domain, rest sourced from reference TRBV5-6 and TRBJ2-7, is DAGVTQSPTHLIKTRGQQVTLRCSPKSGHDTVSWYQQALGQGPQFIFQYYEEEERQRGNFPDRFSGHQFPNYSSELNVNALLLGDSALYLCASSFQGRGEQYFGPGTRLTVT.

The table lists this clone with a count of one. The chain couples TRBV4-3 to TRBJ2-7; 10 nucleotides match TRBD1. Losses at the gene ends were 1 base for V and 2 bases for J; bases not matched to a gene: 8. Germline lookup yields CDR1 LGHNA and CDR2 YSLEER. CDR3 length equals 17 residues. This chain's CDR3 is CASSQVAKGQGTYEQYF. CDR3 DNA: TGCGCCAGCAGCCAAGTCGCCAAGGGACAGGGGACCTACGAGCAGTACTTC.

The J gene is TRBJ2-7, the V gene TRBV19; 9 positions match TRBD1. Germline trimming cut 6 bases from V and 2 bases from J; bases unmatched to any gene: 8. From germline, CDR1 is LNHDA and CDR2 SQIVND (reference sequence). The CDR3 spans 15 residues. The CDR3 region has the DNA TGTGCCAGTAGGGCCGCCGGGACAGGGACCTACGAGCAGTACTTC. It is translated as CASRAAGTGTYEQYF. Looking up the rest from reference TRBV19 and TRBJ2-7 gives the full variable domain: DGGITQSPKYLFRKEGQNVTLSCEQNLNHDAMYWYRQDPGQGLRLIYYSQIVNDFQKGDIAEGYSVSREKKESFPLTVTSAQKNPTAFYLCASRAAGTGTYEQYFGPGTRLTVT.

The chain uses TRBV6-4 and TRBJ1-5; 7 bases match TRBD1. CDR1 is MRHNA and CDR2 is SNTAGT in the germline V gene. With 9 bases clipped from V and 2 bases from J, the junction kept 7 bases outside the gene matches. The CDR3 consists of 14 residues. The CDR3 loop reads CARTGKCGNQPQHF. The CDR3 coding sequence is TGTGCCAGGACAGGGAAGTGTGGCAATCAGCCCCAGCATTTT.

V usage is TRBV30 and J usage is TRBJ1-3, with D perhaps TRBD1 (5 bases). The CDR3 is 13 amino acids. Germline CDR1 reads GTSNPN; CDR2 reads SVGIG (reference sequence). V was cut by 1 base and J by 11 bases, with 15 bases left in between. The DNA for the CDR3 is TGTGCCTGGAGTGAACAGGCTGGGCTGCCCATATATTTT. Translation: CAWSEQAGLPIYF.

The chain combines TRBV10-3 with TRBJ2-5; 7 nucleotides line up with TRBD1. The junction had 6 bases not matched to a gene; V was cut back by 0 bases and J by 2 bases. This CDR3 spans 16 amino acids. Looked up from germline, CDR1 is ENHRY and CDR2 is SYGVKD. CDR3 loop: CAISESWGTEQETQYF. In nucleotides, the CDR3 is TGTGCCATCAGTGAGTCGTGGGGGACAGAACAAGAGACCCAGTACTTC.

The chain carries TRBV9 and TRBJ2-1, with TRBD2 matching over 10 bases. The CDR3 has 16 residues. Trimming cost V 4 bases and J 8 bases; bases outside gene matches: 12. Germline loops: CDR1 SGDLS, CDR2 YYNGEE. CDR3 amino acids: CASSFGRAGGLDEQFF. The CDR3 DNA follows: TGTGCCAGCAGCTTCGGGCGAGCGGGAGGGTTAGATGAGCAGTTCTTC.

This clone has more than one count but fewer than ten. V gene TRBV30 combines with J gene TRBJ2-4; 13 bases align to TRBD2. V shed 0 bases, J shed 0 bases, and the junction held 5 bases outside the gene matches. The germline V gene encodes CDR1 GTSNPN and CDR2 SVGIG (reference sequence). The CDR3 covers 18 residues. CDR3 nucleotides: TGTGCCTGGAGTGTACTAGCGGGAGGGCCGGGAGCCAAAAACATTCAGTACTTC. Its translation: CAWSVLAGGPGAKNIQYF.

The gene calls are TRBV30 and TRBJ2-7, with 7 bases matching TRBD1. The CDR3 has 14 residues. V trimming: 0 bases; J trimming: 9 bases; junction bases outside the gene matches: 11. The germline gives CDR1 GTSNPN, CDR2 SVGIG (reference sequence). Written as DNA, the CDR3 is TGTGCCTGGAGTGTAAGACAGGGCACCCACGGGCAGTACTTC. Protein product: CAWSVRQGTHGQYF.

The CDR3 coding sequence is TGTGCCAGCAGTTACGGGAGGGAAGCTTTCTTT. Translated, it gives CASSYGREAFF. The chain links TRBV6-6 to TRBJ1-1; the D is unclear. In germline, CDR1 is MNHNY, CDR2 SVGAGI (reference sequence). The V end was cut by 2 bases, the J end by 8 bases, with 6 bases between. The CDR3 sequence is 11 residues long.

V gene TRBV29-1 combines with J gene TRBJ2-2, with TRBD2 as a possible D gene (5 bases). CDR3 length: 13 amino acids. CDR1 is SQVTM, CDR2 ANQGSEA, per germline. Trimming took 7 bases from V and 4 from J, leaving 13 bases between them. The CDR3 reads CSGGELFTGELFF. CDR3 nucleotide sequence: TGCAGCGGGGGAGAGTTATTCACCGGGGAGCTGTTTTTT.

In nucleotides, the CDR3 is TGCGCCAGCAGCACCGACCAACAGGGAATGTCAAGCGAGCAGTACTTC. Amino acid sequence: CASSTDQQGMSSEQYF. The V gene is TRBV5-1, the J gene TRBJ2-7; D might be TRBD1 (6 bases). Trimming took 4 bases from V and 6 from J, leaving 23 bases between them. Per the germline V gene, CDR1 is SGHRS and CDR2 is YFSETQ. The CDR3 has 16 amino acids.

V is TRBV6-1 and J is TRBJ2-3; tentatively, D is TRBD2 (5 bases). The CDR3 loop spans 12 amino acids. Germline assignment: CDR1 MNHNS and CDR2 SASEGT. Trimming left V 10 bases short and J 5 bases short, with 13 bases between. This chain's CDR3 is CATRGLGDTQYF. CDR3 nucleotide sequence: TGTGCCACCCGAGGGCTGGGAGATACGCAGTATTTT.

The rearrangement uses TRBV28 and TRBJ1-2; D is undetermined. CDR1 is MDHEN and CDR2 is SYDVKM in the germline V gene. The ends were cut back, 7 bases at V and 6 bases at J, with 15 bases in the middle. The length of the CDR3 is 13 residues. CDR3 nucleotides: TGTGCCAGCACCCCCTCCGGGCGGGATGGCTACACCTTC. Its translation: CASTPSGRDGYTF.

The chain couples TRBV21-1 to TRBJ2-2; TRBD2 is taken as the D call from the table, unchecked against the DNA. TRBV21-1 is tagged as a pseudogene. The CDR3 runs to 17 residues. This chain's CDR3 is CASSKGVHRGNTGELFF. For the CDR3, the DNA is TGTGCCAGCAGCAAAGGGGTACACCGCGGGAACACCGGGGAGCTGTTTTTT.

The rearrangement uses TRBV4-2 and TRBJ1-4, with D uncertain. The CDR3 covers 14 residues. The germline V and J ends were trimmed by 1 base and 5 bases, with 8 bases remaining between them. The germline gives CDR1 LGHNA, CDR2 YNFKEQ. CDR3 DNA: TGTGCCAGCAGCCAAGGGCGGGGAAATGAAAAACTGTTTTTT. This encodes CASSQGRGNEKLFF.